Listed here is a single TCR beta chain. What it binds is not known. The sample comes from a study of vaccination effects on CD4 cells after COVID-19. As for the study in general: Each person got two doses of an mRNA SARS-CoV-2 vaccine, BNT162b2 or mRNA-1273.

CD4+ T cells specific for antigen were expanded with viral peptide pools by the ViraFEST assay before sequencing. CD4+ T cell isolation took place after less than 13 days of culture. None of these healthy vaccinees had been infected with SARS-CoV-2 before vaccination. The germline CDR1 and CDR2 sequences are SGHRS and YFSETQ. V dropped 6 bases and J dropped 6; count of bases not matched to a gene: 11. The CDR3 has 16 residues. Findings and limits, study-wide: Marked clonal contraction of both clone types appeared late after vaccination.

Produced via immunoSEQ multiplex PCR; TCRdb's table is partial and in-frame only. Here the sample spans tens of thousands of clones, approximately 79% being singletons. Sequenced material: CD4+ T cells from PBMCs cultured with HCoV-NL63 spike peptides, taken before COVID-19 vaccination. The TCR sequence derives from a human donor who received a COVID-19 vaccine. V is TRBV5-1 and J is TRBJ2-3, with TRBD1 identical over 12 bases. The CDR3 DNA sequence: TGCGCCAGCAAAGGCTTCGTCGGGACAGGGGGCGATACGCAGTATTTT. This encodes CASKGFVGTGGDTQYF.